One and the same sample provided the 8 T cell receptor beta chains below, sequenced in a study of T cells in Graves' hyperthyroidism and ophthalmopathy (dated by TCRdb to between 2018 and 2021). To prepare the library, multiplex PCR was applied. Sequencer: Illumina HiSeq 2000. The TCR beta CDR3 regions were amplified from RNA transcripts. The TCR CDR3 was subjected to a first round of RT-PCR using the HTBI primer set and the Qiagen OneStep RT-PCR kit. TCRdb handled the public reads itself, with Q25 trimming in fastp and clone calling in MiXCR, and kept productive beta chains. Rows with one shared CDR3 protein collapse into an entry with the most common genes and DNA. This sample is represented by about 300,000 distinct CDR3 sequences; roughly a fifth of them were singletons. The ten largest clones represent about two fifths of the sample. What was sequenced was blood. The source is a man in his forties or fifties with Graves' ophthalmopathy.

This clonotype was seen many times. The chain has TRBV2 and TRBJ2-7; 9 bases match TRBD1. The trim removed 4 bases at V and 3 bases at J, leaving 4 bases unmatched. Germline V gene data show CDR1 as SNHLY and CDR2 as FYNNEI. This CDR3 region has 14 residues. CDR3 DNA: TGTGCCAGCAGTGGAAGACAGGGGGGCTACGAGCAGTACTTC. It encodes CASSGRQGGYEQYF.

This clonotype was seen repeatedly, ten times or more. The chain's CDR3 is CASSLPGTYGYTF. The CDR3, as DNA: TGTGCCAGCAGTTTGCCCGGGACCTATGGCTACACCTTC. The chain has TRBV28 and TRBJ1-2, with D perhaps TRBD1 (5 bases). This CDR3 has 13 residues. Germline V gene data show CDR1 as MDHEN and CDR2 as SYDVKM. The V end was cut by 3 bases, the J end by 4 bases, with 9 bases between.

In its sample, this clonotype was seen a few times. The CDR3 is CASRPRTSGISGANVLTF. The CDR3 bases are TGTGCCAGCAGACCCCGGACTAGCGGAATCTCTGGGGCCAACGTCCTGACTTTC. The rearrangement links TRBV6-1 to TRBJ2-6; 10 nucleotides align to TRBD2. The CDR3 has 18 amino acids. V was clipped by 6 bases and J by 0 bases; unmatched bases: 8. CDR1 MNHNS and CDR2 SASEGT come from the germline V gene.

The V gene is TRBV6-1, the J gene TRBJ2-3; the D gene is possibly TRBD2 (5 bases). CDR1 is MNHNS and CDR2 is SASEGT in the germline V gene. The CDR3 contains 14 residues. The V end lost 5 bases, the J end lost 2 bases, and 11 bases lay between the germline ends. CDR3 loop: CASSSDFTTDTQYF. CDR3 bases: TGTGCCAGCAGTTCGGACTTTACCACAGATACGCAGTATTTT.

This clonotype was found a few times. This chain connects TRBV28 to TRBJ2-7; D assignment may be TRBD1 or TRBD2 (6 bases each). The CDR3 has 13 amino acids. The V gene lost 7 bases and the J gene lost 2 bases, with 12 bases spanning the gap. Germline-derived CDR1 and CDR2 are MDHEN and SYDVKM. CDR3 sequence: CASIGGSAYEQYF. The CDR3 nucleotides read TGTGCCAGCATAGGGGGGTCGGCCTACGAGCAGTACTTC.

This clonotype was detected ten times or more. V usage is TRBV7-3 and J usage is TRBJ2-3; D uncertain. CDR1 and CDR2 from the germline V gene are SGHTA and FQGTGA. The CDR3 spans 14 residues. The V gene lost 1 base and the J gene lost 5 bases, with 10 bases spanning the gap. Here the CDR3 reads CASSLRKAIDTQYF. The DNA for the CDR3 is TGTGCCAGCAGCTTAAGGAAGGCTATAGATACGCAGTATTTT.

This chain links TRBV27 with TRBJ2-5; TRBD1 aligns across 7 bases. Germline values: CDR1 MNHEY, CDR2 SMNVEV (reference sequence). This CDR3 region has 16 residues. J was trimmed by 5 bases and V by 0 bases; bases with no gene match: 9. The CDR3 here is CASSLSLTGFLETQYF. CDR3 in DNA: TGTGCCAGCAGTTTATCCCTGACAGGGTTTTTGGAGACCCAGTACTTC.

The chain is built from TRBV3-1 and TRBJ2-1; 12 bases agree with TRBD2. The CDR3 is 17 residues long. J was trimmed by 10 bases and V by 1 base; bases with no gene match: 11. Germline V lookup: CDR1 LGHDT, CDR2 YNNKEL (reference sequence). CDR3 nucleotides: TGTGCCAGCAGCCAAGTTAATTTAGGACTAGCGGGAAACGAGCAGTTCTTC. As protein: CASSQVNLGLAGNEQFF.